The TCR beta chain described here comes from a study of OX40 agonist ivuxolimab in advanced cancers. General notes on the study: The costimulatory receptor OX40 (CD134) was targeted by ivuxolimab, a fully human IgG2 agonistic monoclonal antibody. Prior anti-PD-1, anti-PD-L1 or anti-CTLA-4 therapy was permitted, and approximately 40% of dose-escalation patients had received checkpoint inhibitors. Partial responses occurred in three dose-escalation patients, of whom one had hepatocellular carcinoma and two had cutaneous melanoma. The dose-escalation cohort was 82.7% male with a mean age of approximately 60 years, ranging from roughly 20 to 80. Intravenous ivuxolimab was administered to patients every 2 weeks at six dose levels: 0.01, 0.1, 0.3, 1.5, 3 and 10 mg/kg. The paper reports the monotherapy dose-escalation portion (N of about 47 patients) of the phase I ivuxolimab trial. The point of sequencing TCRbeta in the periphery was to test whether ivuxolimab changed TCR sequence diversity and drove clonal T-cell expansion. Among the 50 to 55 dose-escalation patients, about 19 had hepatocellular carcinoma, about 15 melanoma, 9 renal cell carcinoma and 9 head and neck cancer. What the study reported, not specific to this receptor: Clonal expansion of both CD4+ and CD8+ blood T cells was observed from baseline to week 6 at doses 0.1 to 3.0 mg/kg. After ivuxolimab, CD8+ T cells had more expanded clones than CD4+ T cells on average. In the 0.1-3.0 mg/kg groups, partial responders were among the patients with the lowest normalized peripheral clonal expansion, particularly in CD8+ T cells. The antigen specificity of the peripheral T cells that underwent clonal expansion was not determined. Low levels of normalized T-cell clonal expansion were also seen in some nonresponding patients.

Notes on this clone: Its antigen target is currently unknown. No much larger clone exists at a distance of one base, and base qualities are not known.

To sequence the TCRbeta CDR3 region, genomic DNA was isolated from the sorted cells. The immunoSEQ Assay was used for sequencing of TCRbeta CDR3 regions. The table was pulled from immuneACCESS by TCRdb, which kept in-frame rearrangements only. Such tables lose some clones; where checked, under half of the loss comes from unresolved V genes, and the rest has no known cause. The sample has about 48,000 clones on record, 87% of them singletons. 10% of the sample comes from the top ten. Patients with autoimmune disease history or receiving systemic immunosuppression were excluded from the trial. Peripheral blood for TCR sequencing was drawn from every dose cohort at baseline, at cycle 4 day 1 and at cycle 7 day 1. Samples came from an open-label, multicenter, first-in-human phase I dose-escalation trial of ivuxolimab. Adults with locally advanced or metastatic melanoma, renal cell carcinoma, hepatocellular carcinoma or head and neck squamous cell carcinoma were enrolled in the trial. Before TCR sequencing, CD4+ and CD8+ T cells were separately sorted from peripheral blood.

Trimmed from V: 0 bases; trimmed from J: 3 bases; junction bases lacking a gene match: 3. The CDR3 holds 16 amino acids from the cysteine to the phenylalanine. Just CDR3 DNA is preserved here, 48 bases in frame from base 1. The germline V gene yields SGDLS for CDR1 and YYNGEE for CDR2. The receptor comes from an adult with an advanced solid tumor such as melanoma, head and neck, liver or kidney cancer. The specimen comprised CD4+ or CD8+ T cells sorted from blood, sampled in a trial of the OX40 agonist ivuxolimab. The sequence joins TRBV9 to TRBJ1-1; 12 junctional bases match TRBD1. CDR3 loop: CASSVVRDRGHTEAFF. The DNA is as follows: TGTGCCAGCAGCGTAGTCCGGGACAGGGGGCACACTGAAGCTTTCTTT.